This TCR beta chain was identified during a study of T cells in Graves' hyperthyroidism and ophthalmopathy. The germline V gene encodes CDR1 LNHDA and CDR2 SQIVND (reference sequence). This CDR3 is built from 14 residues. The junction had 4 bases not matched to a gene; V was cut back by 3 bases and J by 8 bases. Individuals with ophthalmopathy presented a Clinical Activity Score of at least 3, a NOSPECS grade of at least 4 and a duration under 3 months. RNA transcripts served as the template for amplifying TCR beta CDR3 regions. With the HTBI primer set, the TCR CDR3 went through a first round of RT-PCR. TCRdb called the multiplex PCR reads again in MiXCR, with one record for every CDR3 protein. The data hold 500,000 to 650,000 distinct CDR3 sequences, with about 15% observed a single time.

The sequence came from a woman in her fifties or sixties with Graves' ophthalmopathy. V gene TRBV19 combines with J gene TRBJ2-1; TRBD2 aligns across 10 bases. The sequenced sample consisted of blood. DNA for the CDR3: TGTGCCAGTAGTATTGGGCTAGCGGGAGATGAGCAGTTCTTC. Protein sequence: CASSIGLAGDEQFF.